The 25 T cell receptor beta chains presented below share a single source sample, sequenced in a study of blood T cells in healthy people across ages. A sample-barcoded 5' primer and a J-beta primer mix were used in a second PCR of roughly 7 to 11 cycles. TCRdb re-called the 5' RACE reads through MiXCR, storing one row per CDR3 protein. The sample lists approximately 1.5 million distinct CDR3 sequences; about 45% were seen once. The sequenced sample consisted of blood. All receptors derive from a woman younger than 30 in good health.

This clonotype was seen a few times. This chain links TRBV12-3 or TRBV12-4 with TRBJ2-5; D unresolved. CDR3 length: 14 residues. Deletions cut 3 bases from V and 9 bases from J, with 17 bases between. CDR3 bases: TGTGCCAGCAGTTTGAGACCCTTCACGGGTTCCCAGTACTTC. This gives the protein CASSLRPFTGSQYF.

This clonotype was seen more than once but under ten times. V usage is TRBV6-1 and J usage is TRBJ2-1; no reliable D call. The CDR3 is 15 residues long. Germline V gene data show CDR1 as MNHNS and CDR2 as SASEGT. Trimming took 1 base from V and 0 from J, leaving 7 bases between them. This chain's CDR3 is CASSEGKSSYNEQFF. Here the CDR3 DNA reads TGTGCCAGCAGTGAAGGAAAGAGCTCCTACAATGAGCAGTTCTTC.

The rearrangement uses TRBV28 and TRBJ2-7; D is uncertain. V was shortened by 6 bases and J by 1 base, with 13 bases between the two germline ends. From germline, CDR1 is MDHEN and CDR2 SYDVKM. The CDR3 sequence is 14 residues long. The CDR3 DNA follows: TGTGCCAGCAGCCTCTCCGACATTTCCTACGAGCAGTACTTC. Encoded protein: CASSLSDISYEQYF.

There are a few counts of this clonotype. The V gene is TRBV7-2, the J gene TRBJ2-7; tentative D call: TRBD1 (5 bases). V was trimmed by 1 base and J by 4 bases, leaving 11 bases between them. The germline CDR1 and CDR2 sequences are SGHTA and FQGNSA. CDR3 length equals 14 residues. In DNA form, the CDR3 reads TGTGCCAGCAGCTTAGACGCAGGGTGGTACGAGCAGTACTTC. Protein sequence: CASSLDAGWYEQYF.

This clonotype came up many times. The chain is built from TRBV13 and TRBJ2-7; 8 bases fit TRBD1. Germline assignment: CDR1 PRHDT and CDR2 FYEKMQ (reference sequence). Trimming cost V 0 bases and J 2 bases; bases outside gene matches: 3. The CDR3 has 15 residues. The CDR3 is CASSLGTGVPYEQYF. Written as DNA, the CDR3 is TGTGCCAGCAGCTTAGGGACAGGGGTACCCTACGAGCAGTACTTC.

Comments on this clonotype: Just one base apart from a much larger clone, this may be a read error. The CDR3 is CASFAGTGITDEQFF. The CDR3 DNA follows: TGTGCCAGCTTCGCCGGGACAGGGATTACAGACGAGCAGTTCTTC. This sequence joins TRBV6-5 and TRBJ2-1; TRBD1 matches at 9 bases. After removal of 8 bases from V and 10 bases from J, the junction contained 15 bases not matched to a gene. The CDR3 loop spans 15 amino acids. The germline CDR1 and CDR2 sequences are MNHEY and SVGAGI.

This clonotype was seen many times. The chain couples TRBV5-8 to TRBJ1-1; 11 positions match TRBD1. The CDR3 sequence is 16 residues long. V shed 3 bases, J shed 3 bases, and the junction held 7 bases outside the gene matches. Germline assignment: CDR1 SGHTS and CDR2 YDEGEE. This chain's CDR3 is CASSSWDRGIYTEAFF. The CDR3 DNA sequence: TGTGCCAGCAGCTCCTGGGACAGGGGGATATACACTGAAGCTTTCTTT.

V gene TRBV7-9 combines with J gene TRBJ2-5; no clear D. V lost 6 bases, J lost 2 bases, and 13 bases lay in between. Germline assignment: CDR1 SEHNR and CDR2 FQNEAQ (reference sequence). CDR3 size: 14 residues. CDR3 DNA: TGTGCCAGCAGGATAACTGGGAATCAAGAGACCCAGTACTTC. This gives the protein CASRITGNQETQYF.

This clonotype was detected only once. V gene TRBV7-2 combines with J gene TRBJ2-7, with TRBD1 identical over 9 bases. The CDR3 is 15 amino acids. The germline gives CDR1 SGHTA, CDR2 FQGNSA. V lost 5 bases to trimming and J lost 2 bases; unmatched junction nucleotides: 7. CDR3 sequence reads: CASSGRTGVPYEQYF. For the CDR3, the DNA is TGTGCCAGCAGCGGGAGGACAGGGGTCCCCTACGAGCAGTACTTC.

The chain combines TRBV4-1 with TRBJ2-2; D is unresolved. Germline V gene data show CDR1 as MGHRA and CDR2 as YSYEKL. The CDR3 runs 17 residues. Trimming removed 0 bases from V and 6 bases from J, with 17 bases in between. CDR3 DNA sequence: TGCGCCAGCAGCCAAGATCCCCCACCCTTTTGGCCCGGGGAGCTGTTTTTT. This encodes CASSQDPPPFWPGELFF.

The CDR3 nucleotides are TGTGCCAGCAGTGAAGGGGCAAGTTGGGATGAGCAGTACTTC. Its protein product is CASSEGASWDEQYF. The rearrangement uses TRBV25-1 and TRBJ2-7, with a weak D call TRBD1 (5 bases). The CDR3 consists of 14 residues. Germline V gene sequence: CDR1 MGHDK, CDR2 SYGVNS. With 2 bases removed from V and 7 bases from J, the gap between germline ends came to 15 bases.

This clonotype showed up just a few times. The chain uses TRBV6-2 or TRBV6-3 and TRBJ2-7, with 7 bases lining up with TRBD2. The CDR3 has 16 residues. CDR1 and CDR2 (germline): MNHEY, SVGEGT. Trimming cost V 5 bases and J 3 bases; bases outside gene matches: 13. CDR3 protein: CASSLGLGLVGYEQYF. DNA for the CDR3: TGTGCCAGCAGTCTAGGTCTTGGACTAGTTGGCTACGAGCAGTACTTC.

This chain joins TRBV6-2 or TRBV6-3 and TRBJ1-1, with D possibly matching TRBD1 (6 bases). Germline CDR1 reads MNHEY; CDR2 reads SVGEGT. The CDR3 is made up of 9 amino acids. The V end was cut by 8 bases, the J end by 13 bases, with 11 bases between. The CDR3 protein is CASYRGNFF. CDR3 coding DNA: TGTGCCAGCTATAGGGGGAATTTCTTT.

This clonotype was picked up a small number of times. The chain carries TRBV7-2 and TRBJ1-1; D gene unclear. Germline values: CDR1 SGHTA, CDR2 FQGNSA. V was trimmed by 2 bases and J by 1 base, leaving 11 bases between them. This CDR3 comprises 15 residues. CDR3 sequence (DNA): TGTGCCAGCAGCTTATTTTCAGTTCAGAACACTGAAGCTTTCTTT. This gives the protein CASSLFSVQNTEAFF. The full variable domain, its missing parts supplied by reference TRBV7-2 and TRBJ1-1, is GAGVSQSPSNKVTEKGKDVELRCDPISGHTALYWYRQSLGQGLEFLIYFQGNSAPDKSGLPSDRFSAERTGGSVSTLTIQRTQQEDSAVYLCASSLFSVQNTEAFFGQGTRLTVV.

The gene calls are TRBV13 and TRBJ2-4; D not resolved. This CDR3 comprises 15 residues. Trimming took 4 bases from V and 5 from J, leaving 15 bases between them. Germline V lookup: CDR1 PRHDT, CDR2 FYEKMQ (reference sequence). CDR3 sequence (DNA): TGTGCCAGCAGCTCCACGTGGGGATACGAAAACATTCAGTACTTC. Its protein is CASSSTWGYENIQYF.

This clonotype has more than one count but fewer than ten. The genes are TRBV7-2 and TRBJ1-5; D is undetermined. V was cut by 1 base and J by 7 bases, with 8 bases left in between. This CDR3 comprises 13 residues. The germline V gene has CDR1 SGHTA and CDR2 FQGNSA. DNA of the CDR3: TGTGCCAGCAGCTTAGTTGAGAGACAGCCCCAGCATTTT. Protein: CASSLVERQPQHF.

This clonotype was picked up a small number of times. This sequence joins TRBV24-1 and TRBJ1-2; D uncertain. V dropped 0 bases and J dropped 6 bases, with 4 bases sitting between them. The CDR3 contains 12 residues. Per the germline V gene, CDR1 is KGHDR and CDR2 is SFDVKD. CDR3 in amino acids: CATSDLRDGYTF. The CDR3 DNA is TGTGCCACCAGTGATTTGAGGGATGGCTACACCTTC.

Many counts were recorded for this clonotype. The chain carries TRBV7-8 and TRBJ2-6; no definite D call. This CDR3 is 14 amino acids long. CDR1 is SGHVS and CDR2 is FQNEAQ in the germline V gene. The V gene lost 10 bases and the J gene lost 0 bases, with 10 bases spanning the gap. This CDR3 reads CAIQPASGANVLTF. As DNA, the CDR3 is TGTGCCATCCAGCCGGCCTCTGGGGCCAACGTCCTGACTTTC.

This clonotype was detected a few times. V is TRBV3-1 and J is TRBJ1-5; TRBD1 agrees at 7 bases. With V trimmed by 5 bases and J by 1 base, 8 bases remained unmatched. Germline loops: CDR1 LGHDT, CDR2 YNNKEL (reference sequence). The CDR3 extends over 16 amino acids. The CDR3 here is CASSNRGRGSNQPQHF. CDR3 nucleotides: TGTGCCAGCAGCAACAGGGGTCGGGGAAGCAATCAGCCCCAGCATTTT.

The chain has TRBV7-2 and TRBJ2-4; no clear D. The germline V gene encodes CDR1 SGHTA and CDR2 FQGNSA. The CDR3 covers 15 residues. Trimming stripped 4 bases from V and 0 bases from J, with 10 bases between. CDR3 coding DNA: TGTGCCAGCAGCTCGGTAGCCCTAGCCAAAAACATTCAGTACTTC. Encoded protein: CASSSVALAKNIQYF.

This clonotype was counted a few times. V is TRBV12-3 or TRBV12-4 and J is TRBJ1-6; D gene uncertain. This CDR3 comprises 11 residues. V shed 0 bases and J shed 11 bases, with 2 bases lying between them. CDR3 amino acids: CASSLAAPLHF. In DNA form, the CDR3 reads TGTGCCAGCAGTTTAGCGGCACCCCTCCACTTT.

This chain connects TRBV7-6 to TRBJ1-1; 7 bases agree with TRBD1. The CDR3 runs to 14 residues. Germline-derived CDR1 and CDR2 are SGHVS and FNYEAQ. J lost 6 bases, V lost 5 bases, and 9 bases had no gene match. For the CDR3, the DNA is TGTGCCAGCAGCCGGGGACAGTCCGTAGCTGAAGCTTTCTTT. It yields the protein CASSRGQSVAEAFF.

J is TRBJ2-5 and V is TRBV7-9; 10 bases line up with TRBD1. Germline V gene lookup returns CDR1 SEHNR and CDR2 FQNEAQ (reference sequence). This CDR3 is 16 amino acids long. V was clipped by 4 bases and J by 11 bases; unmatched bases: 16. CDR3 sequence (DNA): TGTGCCAGCAGCTCGGCGGGACAGGGGATTGGGAATGAGCAGTACTTC. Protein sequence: CASSSAGQGIGNEQYF.

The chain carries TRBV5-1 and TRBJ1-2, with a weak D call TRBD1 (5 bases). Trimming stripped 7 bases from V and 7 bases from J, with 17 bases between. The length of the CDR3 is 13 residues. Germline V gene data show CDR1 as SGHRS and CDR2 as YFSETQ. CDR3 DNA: TGCGCCAGCCAGGGCCTCTTCCCGGCTGGCTACACCTTC. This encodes CASQGLFPAGYTF.

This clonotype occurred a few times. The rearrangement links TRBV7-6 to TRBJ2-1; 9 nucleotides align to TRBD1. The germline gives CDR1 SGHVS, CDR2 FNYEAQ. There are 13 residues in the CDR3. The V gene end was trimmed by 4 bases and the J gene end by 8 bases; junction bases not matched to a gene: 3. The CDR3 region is CASSSTGGYEQFF. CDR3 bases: TGTGCCAGCAGCTCCACAGGGGGCTATGAGCAGTTCTTC.